The 26 T cell receptor beta chains reported below all come from one sample, sequenced in a study of blood T cells in healthy people across ages. Combining a sample-barcoded 5' primer with a J-beta primer mix, a second PCR ran for about 6 to 12 cycles. MiXCR, applied by TCRdb to the 5' RACE reads, yields one record per CDR3 protein. The table lists roughly 800,000 distinct CDR3 sequences, roughly 24% of them singletons. These data were also filed under a second study, of T cells of mothers and their children.

Sequencing was done on a sample of blood. Source of these receptors: a boy aged 5-17 years in good health.

This clonotype has only a few counts. The J gene is TRBJ2-2, the V gene TRBV6-2 or TRBV6-3; 8 bases are shared with TRBD1. Trimming took 5 bases from V and 0 from J; bases not matched to a gene: 5. CDR1 and CDR2 from the germline V gene are MNHEY and SVGEGT. This CDR3 region has 16 residues. CDR3 loop: CASSIPGQANTGELFF. In nucleotides, the CDR3 is TGTGCCAGCAGTATCCCGGGACAGGCGAACACCGGGGAGCTGTTTTTT.

This chain links TRBV20-1 with TRBJ2-5; TRBD1 is a possible D gene (5 bases). V lost 0 bases, J lost 4 bases, and 12 bases lay in between. Germline V gives CDR1 DFQATT, CDR2 SNEGSKA (reference sequence). The CDR3 loop spans 14 amino acids. The CDR3 nucleotides are TGCAGTGCTAGAGATGGGGTAGGGGTAGAGACCCAGTACTTC. Its protein product is CSARDGVGVETQYF.

The V gene is TRBV27, the J gene TRBJ2-5; D tentatively reads TRBD1 or TRBD2 (6 bases each). Gene TRBJ2-1 matches the end of the DNA better, so the J call may be wrong. CDR1 is MNHEY, CDR2 SMNVEV, per germline (reference sequence). The CDR3 totals 14 residues. The CDR3 region has the DNA TGTGCCAGCAGTTACCAAAAGGGGGGTTGGGAGCAGTTCTTC. This sequence encodes CASSYQKGGWEQFF.

The chain employs TRBV6-6 and TRBJ2-7; 7 nucleotides agree with TRBD2. CDR3 length equals 16 residues. Trimming cost V 0 bases and J 0 bases; bases outside gene matches: 5. Looked up from germline, CDR1 is MNHNY and CDR2 is SVGAGI (reference sequence). The CDR3 loop is CASSYSPSGNSYEQYF. The CDR3 coding sequence is TGTGCCAGCAGTTACTCGCCTAGCGGAAACTCCTACGAGCAGTACTTC.

Only a few counts were recorded for this clonotype. The rearrangement uses TRBV20-1 and TRBJ1-4, with a tentative D call TRBD1 (6 bases). This CDR3 spans 16 amino acids. In germline, CDR1 is DFQATT, CDR2 SNEGSKA (reference sequence). The V end lost 0 bases, the J end lost 0 bases, and 11 bases lay between the germline ends. The CDR3 region is CSARDPRGATNEKLFF. CDR3 nucleotide sequence: TGCAGTGCTAGAGATCCCAGGGGTGCAACTAATGAAAAACTGTTTTTT.

The chain has TRBV2 and TRBJ2-7; 7 bases match TRBD1. In germline, CDR1 is SNHLY, CDR2 FYNNEI. The J segment lost 1 base and the V segment lost 8 bases, leaving 5 bases of the junction unmatched. CDR3 size: 13 residues. The CDR3 DNA reads TGTGCCAGCGGACGGGACAGTTCCTACGAGCAGTACTTC. This sequence encodes CASGRDSSYEQYF.

This chain joins TRBV7-9 and TRBJ1-4; 7 nucleotides line up with TRBD1. V trimming: 3 bases; J trimming: 4 bases; junction bases outside the gene matches: 5. This CDR3 comprises 15 residues. Germline CDR1 is SEHNR and CDR2 is FQNEAQ (reference sequence). The CDR3 bases are TGTGCCAGCAGCTTCTCACAGGGGCTTAATGAAAAACTGTTTTTT. As protein: CASSFSQGLNEKLFF.

The chain joins TRBV18 to TRBJ2-7; 7 bases fit TRBD1. CDR1 and CDR2 (germline): KGHSH, LQKENI. V lost 3 bases to trimming and J lost 2 bases; unmatched junction nucleotides: 13. This CDR3 has 17 amino acids. CDR3: CASSPDLTGPGAYEQYF. The CDR3 DNA is TGTGCCAGCTCACCCGACCTGACAGGGCCGGGTGCCTACGAGCAGTACTTC.

The gene calls are TRBV11-2 and TRBJ1-4; a weak D match, TRBD1 (5 bases). The CDR3 spans 15 residues. V gave up 5 bases and J gave up 5 bases, with 15 bases separating them. In germline, CDR1 is SGHAT, CDR2 FQNNGV. CDR3 nucleotide sequence: TGTGCCAGCAGCGGAGGGGTCCGAGAGAATGAAAAACTGTTTTTT. It specifies CASSGGVRENEKLFF.

The rearrangement uses TRBV6-5 and TRBJ1-6; TRBD1 aligns across 10 bases. Germline CDR1 is MNHEY and CDR2 is SVGAGI. The V segment lost 6 bases and the J segment 8 bases; nucleotides outside the gene matches: 4. This CDR3 comprises 14 residues. In DNA, the CDR3 is TGTGCCAGCAGCCGTGGGACAGGGGATTCACCCCTCCACTTT. Amino acid sequence: CASSRGTGDSPLHF.

The CDR3 DNA sequence: TGTGCCAGCAGCCCATATGCCCCCGAGACCCAGTACTTC. This gives the protein CASSPYAPETQYF. This chain links TRBV7-8 with TRBJ2-5; D remains ambiguous. The CDR3 runs 13 residues. Germline loops: CDR1 SGHVS, CDR2 FQNEAQ. With 5 bases removed from V and 5 bases from J, the gap between germline ends came to 12 bases.

In this sample, this clonotype turned up once. The rearrangement joins TRBV20-1 to TRBJ2-5; D is undetermined. The CDR3 is made up of 11 amino acids. Germline loops: CDR1 DFQATT, CDR2 SNEGSKA (reference sequence). The V end lost 5 bases, the J end lost 4 bases, and 8 bases lay between the germline ends. The CDR3 sequence is CSALTTETQYF. The DNA of the CDR3 is TGCAGTGCTCTTACGACAGAGACCCAGTACTTC.

This clonotype has just a few counts. The V call is TRBV29-1, the J call TRBJ1-2, with D uncertain. Germline V gives CDR1 SQVTM, CDR2 ANQGSEA. V shed 4 bases and J shed 0 bases, with 15 bases lying between them. The CDR3 covers 15 residues. In DNA form, the CDR3 reads TGCAGCGTTGTTAGGGCGTTTGGAGCTAACTATGGCTACACCTTC. Amino acids: CSVVRAFGANYGYTF.

CDR3 DNA: TGTGCCAGCACCCTACGACTAGCCAAAAACATTCAGTACTTC. Translating it yields CASTLRLAKNIQYF. This rearrangement joins TRBV3-1 to TRBJ2-4; D ambiguous. This CDR3 is built from 14 residues. The germline V gene has CDR1 LGHDT and CDR2 YNNKEL (reference sequence). V dropped 7 bases and J dropped 0 bases, with 10 bases sitting between them. Supplemented by reference TRBV3-1 and TRBJ2-4, the full variable domain reads DTAVSQTPKYLVTQMGNDKSIKCEQNLGHDTMYWYKQDSKKFLKIMFSYNNKELIINETVPNRFSPKSPDKAHLNLHINSLELGDSAVYFCASTLRLAKNIQYFGAGTRLSVL.

DNA of the CDR3: TGCGCCAGCAGTTCGGGACTAGCGGGGGGGCCGGCCCTCAATGAGCAGTTCTTC. Its protein product is CASSSGLAGGPALNEQFF. The rearrangement uses TRBV5-1 and TRBJ2-1, with 16 nucleotides matching TRBD2. The germline V gene encodes CDR1 SGHRS and CDR2 YFSETQ. With 5 bases clipped from V and 6 bases from J, the junction kept 11 bases outside the gene matches. This CDR3 has 18 residues.

V usage is TRBV7-9 and J usage is TRBJ2-7; TRBD1 matches at 8 bases. From germline, CDR1 is SEHNR and CDR2 FQNEAQ (reference sequence). Germline trimming cut 6 bases from V and 4 bases from J; bases unmatched to any gene: 14. CDR3 length: 16 residues. The CDR3 nucleotides read TGTGCCAGCAGTTCTCTGGAGGGACAGGACCCTTACGAGCAGTACTTC. Its translation is CASSSLEGQDPYEQYF.

This sequence joins TRBV18 and TRBJ1-2; D uncertain. This CDR3 is built from 15 residues. V was cut by 3 bases and J by 2 bases, with 13 bases left in between. From germline, CDR1 is KGHSH and CDR2 LQKENI. In nucleotides, the CDR3 is TGTGCCAGCTCACCCGTGATAGGGATGAACTATGGCTACACCTTC. Translated: CASSPVIGMNYGYTF.

The V call is TRBV29-1, the J call TRBJ2-5, with unresolved D. The J call may be faulty, since TRBJ2-7 better matches the DNA end. The germline gives CDR1 SQVTM, CDR2 ANQGSEA. The CDR3 is made up of 13 amino acids. CDR3 sequence (DNA): TGCAGCGTTGAAGCCAGGACCTCCTACGAGCAGTACTTC. As protein: CSVEARTSYEQYF.

The CDR3 DNA reads as TGTGCCAGCAGCTTAGTTCCAGCCCAAGAGACCCAGTACTTC. The encoded protein is CASSLVPAQETQYF. The chain has TRBV11-2 and TRBJ2-5; no clear D gene. V dropped 1 base and J dropped 1 base, with 7 bases sitting between them. Germline V gene data show CDR1 as SGHAT and CDR2 as FQNNGV. The CDR3 runs 14 residues.

This clonotype has more than one count but fewer than ten. V is TRBV4-1 and J is TRBJ2-7; 9 positions agree with TRBD2. The CDR3 is 16 residues long. Trimming removed 1 base from V and 4 bases from J; junction bases left unmatched: 8. The germline gives CDR1 MGHRA, CDR2 YSYEKL. Here the CDR3 reads CASSQASAGGSYEQYF. The CDR3 bases are TGCGCCAGCAGCCAAGCCTCAGCGGGGGGATCATACGAGCAGTACTTC.

The chain links TRBV2 to TRBJ2-1; 8 nucleotides agree with TRBD1. The J call is uncertain, as TRBJ2-7 better fits the DNA end. The CDR3 covers 14 residues. Germline CDR1 and CDR2: SNHLY and FYNNEI. The CDR3 DNA is TGTGCCAGCAGTGAAGGGACAGGGTACCACGAGCAGTACTTC. It codes for CASSEGTGYHEQYF.

The rearrangement uses TRBV20-1 and TRBJ2-7; 8 bases line up with TRBD1. The junction had 6 bases not matched to a gene; V was cut back by 6 bases and J by 5 bases. Per germline, CDR1 DFQATT and CDR2 SNEGSKA (reference sequence). This CDR3 spans 12 amino acids. CDR3 residues: CSADRGSDEQYF. For the CDR3, the DNA is TGCAGTGCAGACAGGGGATCGGACGAGCAGTACTTC.

This clonotype showed up just a few times. The V and J genes are TRBV3-1 and TRBJ1-5; no clear D gene. Trimming pared 3 bases from V and 7 bases from J, leaving 10 bases between. CDR3 length: 13 amino acids. Germline-derived CDR1 and CDR2 are LGHDT and YNNKEL (reference sequence). The CDR3 bases are TGTGCCAGCAGCCATGGGAAGGACCAGCCCCAGCATTTT. Translating gives CASSHGKDQPQHF.

The chain is built from TRBV9 and TRBJ1-2, with a tentative D call TRBD1 (5 bases). The CDR3 is made up of 15 amino acids. CDR1 is SGDLS and CDR2 is YYNGEE in the germline V gene. V dropped 3 bases and J dropped 6 bases, with 18 bases sitting between them. The DNA of the CDR3 is TGTGCCAGCAGCGGAGCGGGACCTTGGGGGAATGGCTACACCTTC. Translating gives CASSGAGPWGNGYTF.

This clonotype was counted between two and nine times. The rearrangement uses TRBV7-3 and TRBJ2-7; D is uncertain. Germline CDR1 reads SGHTA; CDR2 reads FQGTGA. The CDR3 runs 13 residues. V lost 1 base and J 9 bases, leaving 13 bases between the germline ends. The CDR3 here is CASSLKGSGVQYF. In DNA form, the CDR3 reads TGTGCCAGCAGCTTAAAAGGGTCTGGGGTGCAGTACTTC.

This clonotype has only a few counts. The chain carries TRBV9 and TRBJ2-1, with D hard to call. The V end lost 3 bases, the J end lost 10 bases, and 17 bases lay between the germline ends. Germline lookup yields CDR1 SGDLS and CDR2 YYNGEE. The CDR3 loop spans 14 amino acids. For the CDR3, the DNA is TGTGCCAGCAGCGGCAGGTACGGGCGGAGCGAGCAGTTCTTC. This sequence encodes CASSGRYGRSEQFF.